This T cell receptor beta chain was observed in a study of blood T cell repertoires in COVID-19. Data came from immunoSEQ multiplex PCR; TCRdb stores just in-frame clones and leaves some out. The sample consists of 25,000 to 30,000 clones, 90% of them appearing once. Trimming shortened V by 0 bases and J by 2 bases, and 7 bases separated the two germline ends. This CDR3 has 14 amino acids. Looked up from germline, CDR1 is SGHRS and CDR2 is YFSETQ. The sequenced sample consisted of peripheral blood. The clonotype originates from a man between 70 and 80 years old with active or convalescent COVID-19. The chain recombines TRBV5-1 with TRBJ2-3, with TRBD1 as a possible D gene (5 bases). The CDR3 coding sequence is TGCGCCAGCAGCTTGGCAGGGCCCACAGATACGCAGTATTTT. Residues: CASSLAGPTDTQYF.